This TCR beta chain was identified in a study of OX40 agonist ivuxolimab in advanced cancers. Looking at the study overall: Patients assigned to dose escalation were diagnosed with hepatocellular carcinoma, melanoma, renal cell or head and neck cancer. Findings of the study overall: People who partly responded at 0.1-3.0 mg/kg had some of the least clonal expansion seen. CD8+ T cells averaged more expanded clones than CD4+.

Clones were read by immunoSEQ multiplex PCR, and TCRdb kept only the in-frame ones, dropping some. Of approximately 73,000 clones in the sample, just over 85% were seen once. This CDR3 is 13 amino acids long. Germline assignment: CDR1 GTSNPN and CDR2 SVGIG (reference sequence). V was cut by 4 bases and J by 6 bases, with 13 bases left in between. This clone showed up just a few times. Its antigen is currently unknown. The sequences come from CD4+ or CD8+ T cells sorted from blood, collected in a trial of the OX40 agonist ivuxolimab. This receptor was obtained from an adult with an advanced solid tumor such as melanoma, head and neck, liver or kidney cancer. The chain carries TRBV30 and TRBJ1-5; the D gene is possibly TRBD1 (6 bases). The CDR3 DNA is TGTGCCTGGAATATGCAGGGGTCTCAGCCCCAGCATTTT. Amino acids: CAWNMQGSQPQHF.